The clone carrying this T cell receptor beta chain has more than one count but fewer than ten. This record belongs to a study of blood T cells in healthy people across ages. For the second PCR, which ran for roughly 7 to 11 cycles, a sample-barcoded 5' primer and a J-beta primer mix were used. MiXCR, run by TCRdb on the 5' RACE reads, gives a single entry per CDR3 protein. The repertoire consists of 1.5 million to 2 million distinct CDR3 sequences, with roughly 50% occurring once and the leading ten covering roughly 2.1%. The CDR3 runs 14 residues. V was clipped by 6 bases and J by 2 bases, with 14 bases between them. The V gene's germline CDR1 is MNHEY and CDR2 SVGEGT.

This receptor was identified in a woman aged 40-49 years in good health. The specimen was blood. The chain recombines TRBV6-2 or TRBV6-3 with TRBJ2-7; maybe TRBD1 (6 bases). CDR3 loop: CASSSPSGAYEQYF. CDR3 DNA: TGTGCCAGCAGCTCACCCTCAGGGGCCTACGAGCAGTACTTC.